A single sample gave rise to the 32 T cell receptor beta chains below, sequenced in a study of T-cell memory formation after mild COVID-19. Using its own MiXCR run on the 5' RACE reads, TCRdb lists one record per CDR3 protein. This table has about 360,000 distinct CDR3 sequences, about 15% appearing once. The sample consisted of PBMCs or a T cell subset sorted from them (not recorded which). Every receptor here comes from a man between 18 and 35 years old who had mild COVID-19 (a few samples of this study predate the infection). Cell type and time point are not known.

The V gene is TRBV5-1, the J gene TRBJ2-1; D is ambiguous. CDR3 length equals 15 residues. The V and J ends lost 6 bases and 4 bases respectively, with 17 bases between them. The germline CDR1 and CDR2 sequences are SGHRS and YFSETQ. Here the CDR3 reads CASTLGSPPYNEQFF. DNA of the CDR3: TGCGCCAGCACCCTAGGCAGCCCCCCTTACAATGAGCAGTTCTTC.

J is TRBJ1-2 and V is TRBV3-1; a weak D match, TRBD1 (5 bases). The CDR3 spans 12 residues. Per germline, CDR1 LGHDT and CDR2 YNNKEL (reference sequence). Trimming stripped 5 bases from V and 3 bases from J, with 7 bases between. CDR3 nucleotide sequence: TGTGCCAGCAGCGGACACGACTATGGCTACACCTTC. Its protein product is CASSGHDYGYTF.

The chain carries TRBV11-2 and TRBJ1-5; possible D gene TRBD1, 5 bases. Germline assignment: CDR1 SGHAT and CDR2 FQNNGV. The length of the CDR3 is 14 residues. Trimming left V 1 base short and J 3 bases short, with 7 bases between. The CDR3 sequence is CASSLAGFNQPQHF. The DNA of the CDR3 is TGTGCCAGCAGCTTAGCAGGGTTCAATCAGCCCCAGCATTTT.

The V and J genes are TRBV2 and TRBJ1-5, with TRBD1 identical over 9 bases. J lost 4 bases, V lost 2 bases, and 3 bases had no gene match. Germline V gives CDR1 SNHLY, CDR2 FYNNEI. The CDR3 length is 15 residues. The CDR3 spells CASSETGGSNQPQHF. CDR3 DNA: TGTGCCAGCAGTGAAACAGGGGGCAGTAATCAGCCCCAGCATTTT.

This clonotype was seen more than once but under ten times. CDR3 DNA sequence: TGCGCCAGCAGCCGGGTCTCTGGGGCCAACGTCCTGACTTTC. Translated: CASSRVSGANVLTF. This chain connects TRBV5-1 to TRBJ2-6; D gene unclear. Germline CDR1 SGHRS, CDR2 YFSETQ. The CDR3 contains 14 residues. Trimming cost V 4 bases and J 0 bases, with 5 bases left between them.

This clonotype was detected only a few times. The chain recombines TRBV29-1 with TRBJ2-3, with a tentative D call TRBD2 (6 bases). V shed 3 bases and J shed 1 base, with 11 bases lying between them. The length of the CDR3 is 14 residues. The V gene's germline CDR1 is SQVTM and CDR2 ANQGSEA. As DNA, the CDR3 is TGCAGCGTTGACGGCGGGGAAGGCACAGATACGCAGTATTTT. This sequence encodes CSVDGGEGTDTQYF.

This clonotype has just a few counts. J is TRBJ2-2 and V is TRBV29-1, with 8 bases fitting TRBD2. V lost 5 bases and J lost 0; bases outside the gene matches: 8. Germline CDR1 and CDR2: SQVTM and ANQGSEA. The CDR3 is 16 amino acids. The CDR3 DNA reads TGCAGCGTTTTCGGTCGGGGGGGCGCGAACACCGGGGAGCTGTTTTTT. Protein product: CSVFGRGGANTGELFF.

CDR3 sequence reads: CASSYRALPGNTIYF. For the CDR3, the DNA is TGTGCCAGCAGCTACCGGGCTCTTCCCGGAAACACCATATATTTT. The chain recombines TRBV7-2 with TRBJ1-3, with D hard to call. The CDR3 is made up of 15 amino acids. Trimming took 4 bases from V and 4 from J, leaving 14 bases between them. Germline V lookup: CDR1 SGHTA, CDR2 FQGNSA.

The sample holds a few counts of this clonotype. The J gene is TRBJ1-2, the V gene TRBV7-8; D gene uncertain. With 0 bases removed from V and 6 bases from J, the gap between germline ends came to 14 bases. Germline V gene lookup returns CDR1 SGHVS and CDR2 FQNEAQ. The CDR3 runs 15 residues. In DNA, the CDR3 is TGTGCCAGCAGCTTAGCCCAACGGAGCTATCATGGCTACACCTTC. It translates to CASSLAQRSYHGYTF.

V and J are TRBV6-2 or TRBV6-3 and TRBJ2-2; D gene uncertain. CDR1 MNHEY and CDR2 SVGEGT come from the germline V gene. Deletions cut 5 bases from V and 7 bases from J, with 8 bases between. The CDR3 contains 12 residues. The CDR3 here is CASSEIRGELFF. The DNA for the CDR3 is TGTGCCAGCAGTGAAATTCGCGGGGAGCTGTTTTTT.

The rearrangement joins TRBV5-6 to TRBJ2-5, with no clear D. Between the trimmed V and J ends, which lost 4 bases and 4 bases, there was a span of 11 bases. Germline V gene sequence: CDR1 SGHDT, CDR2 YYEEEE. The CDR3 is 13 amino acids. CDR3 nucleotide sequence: TGTGCCAGCAGCCGACGACTGGGAGAGACCCAGTACTTC. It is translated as CASSRRLGETQYF.

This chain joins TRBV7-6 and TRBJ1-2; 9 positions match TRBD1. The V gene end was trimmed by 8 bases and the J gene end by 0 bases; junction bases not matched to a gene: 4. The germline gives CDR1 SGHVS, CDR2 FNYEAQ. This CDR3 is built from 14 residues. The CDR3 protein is CASETGGTNYGYTF. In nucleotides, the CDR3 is TGTGCCAGCGAAACAGGGGGCACTAACTATGGCTACACCTTC. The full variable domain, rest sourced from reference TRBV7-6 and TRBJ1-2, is GAGVSQSPRYKVTKRGQDVALRCDPISGHVSLYWYRQALGQGPEFLTYFNYEAQQDKSGLPNDRFSAERPEGSISTLTIQRTEQRDSAMYRCASETGGTNYGYTFGSGTRLTVV.

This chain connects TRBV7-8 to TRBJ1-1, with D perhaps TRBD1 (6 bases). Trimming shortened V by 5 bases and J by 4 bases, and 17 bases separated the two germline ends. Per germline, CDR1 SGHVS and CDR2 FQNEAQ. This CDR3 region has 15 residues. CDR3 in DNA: TGTGCCAGCAGCCCGAGCGAACCACAGGGCACTGAAGCTTTCTTT. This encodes CASSPSEPQGTEAFF.

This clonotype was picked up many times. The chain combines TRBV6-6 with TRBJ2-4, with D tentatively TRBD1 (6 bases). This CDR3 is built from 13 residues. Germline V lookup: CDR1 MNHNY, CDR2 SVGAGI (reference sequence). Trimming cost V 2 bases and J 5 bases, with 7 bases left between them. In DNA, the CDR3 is TGTGCCAGCAGTTACCGACAGGAAAACATTCAGTACTTC. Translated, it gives CASSYRQENIQYF.

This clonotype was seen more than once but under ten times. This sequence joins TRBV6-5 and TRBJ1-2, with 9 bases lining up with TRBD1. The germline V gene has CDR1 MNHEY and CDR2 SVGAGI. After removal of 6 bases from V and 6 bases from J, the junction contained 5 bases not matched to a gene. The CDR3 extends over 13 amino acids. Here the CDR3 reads CASRNRQGDGYTF. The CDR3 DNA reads TGTGCCAGCAGGAACAGACAGGGGGATGGCTACACCTTC.

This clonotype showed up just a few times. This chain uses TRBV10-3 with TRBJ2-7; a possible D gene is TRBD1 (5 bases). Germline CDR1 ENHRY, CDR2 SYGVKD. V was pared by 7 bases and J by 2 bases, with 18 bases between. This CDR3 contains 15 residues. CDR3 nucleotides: TGTGCCATCAACTGGACACCGTTAGGAACCTACGAGCAGTACTTC. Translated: CAINWTPLGTYEQYF.

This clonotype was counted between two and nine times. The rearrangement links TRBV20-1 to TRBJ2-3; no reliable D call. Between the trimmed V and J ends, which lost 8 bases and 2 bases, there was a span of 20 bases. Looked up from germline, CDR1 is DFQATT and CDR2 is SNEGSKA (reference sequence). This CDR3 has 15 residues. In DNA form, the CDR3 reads TGCAGTTCATTAGGGCAACCCCACCACACAGATACGCAGTATTTT. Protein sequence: CSSLGQPHHTDTQYF.

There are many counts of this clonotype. In nucleotides, the CDR3 is TGTGCCACCAGTCGCTCCGGGTTCGATGAGCAGTTCTTC. Protein sequence: CATSRSGFDEQFF. The genes are TRBV24-1 and TRBJ2-1; D not certain. The CDR3 contains 13 residues. Per the germline V gene, CDR1 is KGHDR and CDR2 is SFDVKD. V gave up 6 bases and J gave up 8 bases, with 13 bases separating them.

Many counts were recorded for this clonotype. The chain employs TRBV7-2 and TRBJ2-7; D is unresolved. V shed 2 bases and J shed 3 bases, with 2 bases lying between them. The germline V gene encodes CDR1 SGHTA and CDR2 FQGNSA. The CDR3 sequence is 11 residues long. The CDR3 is CASSLLYEQYF. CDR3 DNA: TGTGCCAGCAGCTTACTCTACGAGCAGTACTTC.

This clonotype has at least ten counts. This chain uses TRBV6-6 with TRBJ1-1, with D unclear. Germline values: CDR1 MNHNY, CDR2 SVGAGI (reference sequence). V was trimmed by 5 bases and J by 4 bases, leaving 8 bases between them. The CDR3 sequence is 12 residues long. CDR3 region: CASSQDFTEAFF. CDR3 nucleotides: TGTGCCAGCAGTCAGGACTTCACTGAAGCTTTCTTT.

The CDR3 spells CASSPGTAKETQYF. The CDR3, as DNA: TGTGCCAGCAGCCCCGGGACAGCAAAAGAGACCCAGTACTTC. The chain has TRBV7-3 and TRBJ2-5; TRBD1 aligns across 7 bases. J was trimmed by 3 bases and V by 5 bases; bases with no gene match: 6. The CDR3 loop spans 14 amino acids. CDR1 is SGHTA and CDR2 is FQGTGA in the germline V gene. The entire variable domain, with the rest obtained from reference TRBV7-3 and TRBJ2-5, is as follows: GAGVSQTPSNKVTEKGKYVELRCDPISGHTALYWYRQSLGQGPEFLIYFQGTGAADDSGLPNDRFFAVRPEGSVSTLKIQRTERGDSAVYLCASSPGTAKETQYFGPGTRLLVL.

CDR3 nucleotides: TGCGCCAGCAGCCGGACCGTCCTTTCTGGCTACACCTTC. Translation gives CASSRTVLSGYTF. The chain recombines TRBV4-3 with TRBJ1-2; D unclear. V was shortened by 4 bases and J by 7 bases, with 13 bases between the two germline ends. The CDR3 spans 13 residues. The germline gives CDR1 LGHNA, CDR2 YSLEER.

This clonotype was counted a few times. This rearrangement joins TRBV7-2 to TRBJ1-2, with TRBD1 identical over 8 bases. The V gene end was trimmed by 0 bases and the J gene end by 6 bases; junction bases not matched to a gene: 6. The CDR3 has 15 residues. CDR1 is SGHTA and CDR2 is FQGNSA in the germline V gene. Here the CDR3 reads CASSLAEDRAHGYTF. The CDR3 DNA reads TGTGCCAGCAGCTTAGCGGAGGACAGGGCCCATGGCTACACCTTC.

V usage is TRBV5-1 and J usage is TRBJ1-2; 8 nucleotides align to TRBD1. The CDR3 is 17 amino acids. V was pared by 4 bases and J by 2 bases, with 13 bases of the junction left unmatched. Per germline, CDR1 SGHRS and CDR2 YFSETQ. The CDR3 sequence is CASSPEGTGWGNYGYTF. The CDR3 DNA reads TGCGCCAGCAGCCCGGAGGGGACAGGATGGGGCAACTATGGCTACACCTTC.

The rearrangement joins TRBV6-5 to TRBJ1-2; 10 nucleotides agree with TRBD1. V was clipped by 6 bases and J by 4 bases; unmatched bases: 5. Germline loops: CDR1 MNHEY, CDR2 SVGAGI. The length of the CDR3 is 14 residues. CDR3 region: CASRETGGGYGYTF. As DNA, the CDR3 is TGTGCCAGCAGAGAGACAGGGGGCGGCTATGGCTACACCTTC.

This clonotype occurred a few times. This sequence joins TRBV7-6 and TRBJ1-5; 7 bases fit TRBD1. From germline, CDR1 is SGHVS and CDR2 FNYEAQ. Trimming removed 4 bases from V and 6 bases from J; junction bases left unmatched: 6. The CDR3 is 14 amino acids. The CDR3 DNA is TGTGCCAGCAGCTCAACAGGGGCTGTTCAGCCCCAGCATTTT. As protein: CASSSTGAVQPQHF.

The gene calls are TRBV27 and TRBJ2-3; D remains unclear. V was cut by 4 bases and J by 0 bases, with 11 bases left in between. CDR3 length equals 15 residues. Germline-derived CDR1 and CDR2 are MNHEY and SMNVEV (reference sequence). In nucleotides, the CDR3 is TGTGCCAGCAGTTCCCGGACGCAAAGCACAGATACGCAGTATTTT. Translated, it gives CASSSRTQSTDTQYF.

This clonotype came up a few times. This chain's CDR3 is CATTRMTPPGTSGDRDTQYF. The DNA of the CDR3 is TGTGCCACCACCCGAATGACGCCGCCCGGGACTAGCGGGGATCGGGATACGCAGTATTTT. The genes are TRBV15 and TRBJ2-3, with 13 bases matching TRBD2. V shed 7 bases, J shed 6 bases, and the junction held 22 bases outside the gene matches. Germline CDR1 LNHNV, CDR2 YYDKDF (reference sequence). The CDR3 totals 20 residues.

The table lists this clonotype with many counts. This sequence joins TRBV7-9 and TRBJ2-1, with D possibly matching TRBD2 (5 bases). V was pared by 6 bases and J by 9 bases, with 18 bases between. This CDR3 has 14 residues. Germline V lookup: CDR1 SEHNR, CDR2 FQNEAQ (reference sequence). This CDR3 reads CASSIAGRRGEQFF. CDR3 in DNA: TGTGCCAGCAGTATAGCCGGCCGACGGGGTGAGCAGTTCTTC.

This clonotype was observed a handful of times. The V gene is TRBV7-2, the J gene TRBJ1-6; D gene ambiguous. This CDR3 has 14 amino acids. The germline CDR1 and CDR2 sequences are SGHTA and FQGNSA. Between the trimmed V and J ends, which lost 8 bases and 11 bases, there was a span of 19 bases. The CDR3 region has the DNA TGTGCCAGCTACTCCTCGCCCGCTGGACCACCCCTCCACTTT. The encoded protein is CASYSSPAGPPLHF.

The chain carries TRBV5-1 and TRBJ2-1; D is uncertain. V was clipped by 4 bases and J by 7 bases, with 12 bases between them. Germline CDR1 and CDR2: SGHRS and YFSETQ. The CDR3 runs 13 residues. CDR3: CASSPNTRNEQFF. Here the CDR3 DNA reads TGCGCCAGCAGCCCTAATACGAGGAATGAGCAGTTCTTC. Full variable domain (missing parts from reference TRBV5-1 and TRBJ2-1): KAGVTQTPRYLIKTRGQQVTLSCSPISGHRSVSWYQQTPGQGLQFLFEYFSETQRNKGNFPGRFSGRQFSNSRSEMNVSTLELGDSALYLCASSPNTRNEQFFGPGTRLTVL.

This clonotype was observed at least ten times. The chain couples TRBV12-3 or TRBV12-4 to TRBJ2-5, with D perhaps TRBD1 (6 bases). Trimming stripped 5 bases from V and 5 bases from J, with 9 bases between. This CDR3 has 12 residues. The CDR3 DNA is TGTGCCAGCAGTACTAGGGGGGAGACCCAGTACTTC. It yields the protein CASSTRGETQYF.